This is a list of T cell receptor beta chains from one sample in a study of T cell repertoires in cytomegalovirus infection. The antigens for these receptors are not known. MiXCR, run by TCRdb on the reads, gives a single entry per CDR3 protein. The sample lists under 90,000 distinct CDR3 sequences, approximately 22% occurring once. Sample: PBMCs, sequenced either directly or after in vitro stimulation (not recorded which). Every receptor here comes from a human donor in good health (CMV status not recorded). Some clones in this sample may be carry-over from other donors' samples. Each CDR3 is given with its conserved first and last residue. Fields, in order: V gene, J gene, D gene, clone size, CDR3 DNA, CDR3 protein. D genes are given only for firm matches. A clone size is listed for some rows: how often the clone was seen (once, few, many), or a class if it is expanded.

TRBV5-1	TRBJ1-5	-	-	TGCGCCAGCAGCTTGCGAGGGGGCAATCAGCCCCAGCATTTT	CASSLRGGNQPQHF
TRBV7-6	TRBJ2-5	TRBD2	few	TGTGCCAGCAGCTTAAATAACGGCCTGAAAGCGGGAGATCGCGAGACCCAGTACTTC	CASSLNNGLKAGDRETQYF
TRBV6-2/TRBV6-3	TRBJ2-2	-	-	TGTGCCATCAGGCGGGCCCTAAACACCGGGGAGCTGTTTTTT	CAIRRALNTGELFF
TRBV9	TRBJ2-7	TRBD2	few	TGTGCCAGCAGCGTCGTATCTAGCGGGAGAGACGAGCAGTACTTC	CASSVVSSGRDEQYF
TRBV7-2	TRBJ1-2	-	few	TGTGCCAGCAGTCATGCTCTGGCCAGAAATGGCTACACCTTC	CASSHALARNGYTF
TRBV24-1	TRBJ1-1	TRBD1	-	TGTGCCACCAGGAAGACAGGGGCTATGAACACTGAAGCTTTCTTT	CATRKTGAMNTEAFF
TRBV7-2	TRBJ1-1	-	many	TGTGCCAGCAGCTATCCGAACAGGGACACTGAAGCTTTCTTT	CASSYPNRDTEAFF
TRBV5-6	TRBJ2-1	-	few	TGTGCCAGCAGGACACCGGCTAGCCGAAATGAGCAGTTCTTC	CASRTPASRNEQFF
TRBV7-8	TRBJ2-1	TRBD2	many	TGTGCCAGCAGCCTGATTGCGGCTAGCGGGAGAGGGGGCTATGAGCAGTTCTTC	CASSLIAASGRGGYEQFF
TRBV7-9	TRBJ1-2	-	-	TGTGCCAGCAGCTTAAGTGGAGGGAGAGGAGGCTACACCTTC	CASSLSGGRGGYTF
TRBV30	TRBJ1-2	-	-	TGTGCCTGGACGGGGACCCCCGGGGGCTACACCTTC	CAWTGTPGGYTF
TRBV12-3/TRBV12-4	TRBJ2-5	-	once	TGTGCCAGCAGGACTAGCCAAGAGACCCAGTACTTC	CASRTSQETQYF
TRBV12-3/TRBV12-4	TRBJ2-1	-	-	TGTGCCAGCAGTTTTGGAGCCGCTGAGCAGTTCTTC	CASSFGAAEQFF
TRBV19	TRBJ1-1	-	-	TGTGCCAGTAGTATAGAGGGGGTAAACACTGAAGCTTTCTTT	CASSIEGVNTEAFF
TRBV10-2	TRBJ2-3	TRBD2	-	TGCGCCAGCAGTGGGACTAGTCGTCCAGGAGATACGCAGTATTTT	CASSGTSRPGDTQYF
TRBV4-2	TRBJ1-1	-	-	TGTGCCAGCAGCCAAGTAGAAGGAAGCACTGAAGCTTTCTTT	CASSQVEGSTEAFF
TRBV7-9	TRBJ1-2	-	-	TGTGCCAGCAGCTTAGATCTGGCCCCCTATGGCTACACCTTC	CASSLDLAPYGYTF
TRBV4-1	TRBJ2-1	-	-	TGCGCCAGCAGCCAAGTGTTGGGAGGTTACGGGACCACCTACAATGAGCAGTTCTTC	CASSQVLGGYGTTYNEQFF
TRBV4-3	TRBJ2-5	-	few	TGCGCCAGCAGCCAAGATTCGGAGACCCAGTACTTC	CASSQDSETQYF
TRBV6-2/TRBV6-3	TRBJ2-7	TRBD2	-	TGTGCCAGCAGTTATCCGAGCGGGAGAGGGGCCTACGAGCAGTACTTC	CASSYPSGRGAYEQYF
TRBV5-4	TRBJ2-1	TRBD2	few	TGTGCCAGCAGCTTGTCACGGGGGGACAATGAGCAGTTCTTC	CASSLSRGDNEQFF
TRBV7-2	TRBJ1-4	-	-	TGTGCCAGCAGCCCAGGGACAACTAATGAAAAACTGTTTTTT	CASSPGTTNEKLFF
TRBV10-3	TRBJ1-3	TRBD1	many	TGTGCCATCAGCCTATACGATCAGGGGGTTGGAAACACCATATATTTT	CAISLYDQGVGNTIYF
TRBV19	TRBJ1-2	-	many	TGTGCCAGTAGTCCGGACAGTAACTATGGCTACACCTTC	CASSPDSNYGYTF
TRBV28	TRBJ2-5	TRBD1	-	TGTGCCAGCAGGCGACAGGGGGCTGCGGAGACCCAGTACTTC	CASRRQGAAETQYF
TRBV12-3/TRBV12-4	TRBJ2-3	TRBD2	many	TGTGCCAGCAGCTGGACTAGCGGGGATGACGGGAGTACGCAGTATTTT	CASSWTSGDDGSTQYF
TRBV20-1	TRBJ2-1	TRBD2	-	TGCAGTGCTCTAGCGGGAGGGAACTACAATGAGCAGTTCTTC	CSALAGGNYNEQFF
TRBV6-2/TRBV6-3	TRBJ2-5	-	-	TGTGCCAGCTCATACCGGGTGCCCCCAGGGGCCCAGTACTTC	CASSYRVPPGAQYF
TRBV30	TRBJ1-2	TRBD1	-	TGTGCCTGGAGCCCCCGGGACAGACGACGCGGCACCTTC	CAWSPRDRRRGTF
TRBV12-3/TRBV12-4	TRBJ1-2	-	few	TGTGCCAGCAGTCGGACAGTTAATGGTTATGGCTACACCTTC	CASSRTVNGYGYTF
TRBV2	TRBJ2-2	-	few	TGTGCCAGCAGTGAAAGGGCCACCGGGGAGCTGTTTTTT	CASSERATGELFF
TRBV6-5	TRBJ2-3	TRBD2	-	TGTGCCAGCAGTTACTCGGGCGCAGCGGGATCACCGGCTACGCAGTATTTT	CASSYSGAAGSPATQYF
TRBV6-2/TRBV6-3	TRBJ2-7	TRBD2	-	TGTGCCAGCAGTAAAGGGACTAGCGGGAGTTACGAGCAGTACTTC	CASSKGTSGSYEQYF
TRBV7-8	TRBJ2-1	TRBD2	many	TGTGCCAGCAGTACCAGACTAGCGGGAGATGAGCAGTTCTTC	CASSTRLAGDEQFF
TRBV6-1	TRBJ2-1	-	many	TGTGCCAGCAGTGAAGAGGGGACACCGAATGAGCAGTTCTTC	CASSEEGTPNEQFF
TRBV24-1	TRBJ2-1	TRBD2	-	TGTGCCACCAGTGATCGGGGGGGGACAAGTTACAATGAGCAGTTCTTC	CATSDRGGTSYNEQFF
TRBV28	TRBJ2-1	-	-	TGTGCCAGCAGCCTACGGGGGTCGGACCATGAGCAGTTCTTC	CASSLRGSDHEQFF
TRBV12-3/TRBV12-4	TRBJ1-2	TRBD1	-	TGTGCCAGCAGTTCACGCCAGGGGGGAGGCTACACCTTC	CASSSRQGGGYTF
TRBV4-1	TRBJ2-7	-	few	TGCGCCAGCAGCCGGAGACAGCCTGGGGGATACGAGCAGTACTTC	CASSRRQPGGYEQYF